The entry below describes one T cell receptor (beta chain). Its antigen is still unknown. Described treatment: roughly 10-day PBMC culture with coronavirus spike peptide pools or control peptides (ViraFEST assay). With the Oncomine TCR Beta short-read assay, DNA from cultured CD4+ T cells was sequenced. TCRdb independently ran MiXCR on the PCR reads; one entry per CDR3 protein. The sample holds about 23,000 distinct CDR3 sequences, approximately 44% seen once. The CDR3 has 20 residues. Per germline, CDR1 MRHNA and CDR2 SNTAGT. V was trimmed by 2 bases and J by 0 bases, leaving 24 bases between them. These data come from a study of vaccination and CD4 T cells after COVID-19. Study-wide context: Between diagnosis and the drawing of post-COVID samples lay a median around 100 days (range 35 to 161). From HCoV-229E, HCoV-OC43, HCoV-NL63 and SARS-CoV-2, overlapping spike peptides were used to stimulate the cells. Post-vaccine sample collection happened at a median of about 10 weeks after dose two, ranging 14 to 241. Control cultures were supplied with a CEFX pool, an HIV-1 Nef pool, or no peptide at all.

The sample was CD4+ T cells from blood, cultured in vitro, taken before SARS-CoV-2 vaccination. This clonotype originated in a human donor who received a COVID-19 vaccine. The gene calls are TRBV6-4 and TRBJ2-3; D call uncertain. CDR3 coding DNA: TGTGCCAGCAGTGACCCCATGAACCCGTCGAAAAGGTGGAGCACAGATACGCAGTATTTT. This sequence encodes CASSDPMNPSKRWSTDTQYF.